A selection of T cell receptor beta chains follows, all from one sample in a study of T cells in Graves' hyperthyroidism and ophthalmopathy. TCRdb reprocessed the multiplex PCR reads via MiXCR and lists one record per CDR3 protein. The repertoire holds about 500,000 distinct CDR3 sequences, over 15% seen once, with about 20% in the top ten. Sequencing was done on a sample of blood. All receptors come from a woman aged 18-29 years with Graves' hyperthyroidism. Both conserved end residues are trimmed from each CDR3.

v_gene,j_gene,CDR3aa
TRBV12-3/TRBV12-4,TRBJ2-1,ASSLSVSYEQF
TRBV27,TRBJ2-7,ASSTTDPTYEQY
TRBV5-8,TRBJ2-1,ASSLLFLGGGWNEQF
TRBV20-1,TRBJ1-2,SATGFNYGYT
TRBV7-6,TRBJ2-5,ASSQYTGSDFVGETQY
TRBV19,TRBJ1-1,ASSIVIFGVPEAF
TRBV5-6,TRBJ2-5,ASSLGLPYQETQY
TRBV7-2,TRBJ2-5,ASSLGVLSGGYQETQY
TRBV5-1,TRBJ2-7,ASSLAASGPYEQY
TRBV19,TRBJ2-3,ASSIASADTQY
TRBV29-1,TRBJ1-4,SVRDLRDEKLF
TRBV12-3/TRBV12-4,TRBJ1-2,ASSSGTIYT
TRBV7-9,TRBJ2-1,ASSFPSGSYNEQF
TRBV5-1,TRBJ1-3,ASSLNPLSGNTIY
TRBV7-8,TRBJ2-7,ASSLGPTDEQY
TRBV7-9,TRBJ2-1,ASSLVSTNEQF
TRBV7-8,TRBJ1-5,ASSPSPGQGWRYSNQPQH
TRBV20-1,TRBJ2-1,SASLPGLAGDYEQF
TRBV12-3/TRBV12-4,TRBJ2-5,ASSLGVRKTQY
TRBV18,TRBJ2-5,ASSAGNQETQY
TRBV28,TRBJ2-1,ASSPGLDSSYNEQF
TRBV7-6,TRBJ2-1,ASSLVGTVGLAAYNEQF
TRBV2,TRBJ2-3,ASSEVQGWSTDTQY
TRBV6-1,TRBJ1-1,ASSEQGLLSNGF
TRBV12-3/TRBV12-4,TRBJ1-1,ASSLLSMNTEAF
TRBV7-9,TRBJ1-2,ASSDQGPYGYT
TRBV2,TRBJ2-3,ASRRSRDTQY
TRBV9,TRBJ1-3,ASSVGTGYGNTIY
TRBV11-2,TRBJ2-4,ASSLAGGLAKNIQY
TRBV20-1,TRBJ2-3,SASSPGTDTQY
TRBV20-1,TRBJ2-3,SANGRAGGSRDTQY
TRBV11-2,TRBJ2-1,ASSPGTSGRALNEQF
TRBV5-5,TRBJ1-1,ASSLGQGVSNTEAF
TRBV9,TRBJ1-1,ASSPPTGLMNTEAF
TRBV7-2,TRBJ2-1,ASSPREGWYNEQF
TRBV4-1,TRBJ1-2,ASSRVSSYGYT
TRBV28,TRBJ2-5,ASSQEVQLQETQY
TRBV2,TRBJ1-1,ASSPQGSTEAF
TRBV3-1,TRBJ1-1,ASSQARPNTEAF
TRBV2,TRBJ2-7,ASSDGTSGTYEQY
TRBV11-2,TRBJ2-1,ASSHSRIEQF
TRBV10-3,TRBJ1-3,AVQGAGNTIY
TRBV11-2,TRBJ2-5,ASSLAGRRGETQY
TRBV7-2,TRBJ2-7,ASSLGTRYSYEQY
TRBV24-1,TRBJ2-7,ATSDPMRNSYEQY
TRBV20-1,TRBJ2-3,SARGRLTSTDTQY
TRBV12-3/TRBV12-4,TRBJ1-2,ASRSTGIYGYT
TRBV5-1,TRBJ1-1,ASSWEEGGRKNTEAF
TRBV3-1,TRBJ2-5,ASSQEGHQY
TRBV7-8,TRBJ2-7,ASSLSLAQGTYEQY
TRBV18,TRBJ1-5,ASSPGQGASVSNQPQH
TRBV7-8,TRBJ1-4,ASSLVAGNNEKLF
TRBV20-1,TRBJ2-7,SAGSGTGYEQY